These 15 T cell receptor beta chains were all obtained from the same sample, sequenced in a study of cytomegalovirus exposure and HLA in healthy donors (dated by TCRdb to the late 2010s). Library prep was done by the immunoSEQ multiplex PCR assay. For the multiplex PCR, a mixture combining 60 forward primers for TCR Vbeta segments and 13 reverse primers for TCR Jbeta segments was used. This immuneACCESS table, as held by TCRdb, lists in-frame sequences with V and J called but not all clones. Of the missing ones, under half trace to an unresolved V gene in checked studies; the others have no known cause. In all, the sample holds approximately 110,000 clones, and approximately 15% of those were seen once. In total, the top ten clones hold 1.9% of the sample. The sequenced sample consisted of PBMCs. The receptors here all came from a woman aged 18 to 35 in good health and CMV-seronegative.

The chain has TRBV14 and TRBJ2-2, with D maybe TRBD1 (6 bases). Germline V gene lookup returns CDR1 SGHDN and CDR2 FVKESK. V shed 5 bases and J shed 5 bases, with 9 bases lying between them. The CDR3 totals 13 residues. The CDR3 region is CASSEQGTGELFF. The DNA for the CDR3 is TGTGCCAGCAGCGAACAGGGTACCGGGGAGCTGTTTTTT. The full variable domain, rest sourced from reference TRBV14 and TRBJ2-2, is EAGVTQFPSHSVIEKGQTVTLRCDPISGHDNLYWYRRVMGKEIKFLLHFVKESKQDESGMPNNRFLAERTGGTYSTLKVQPAELEDSGVYFCASSEQGTGELFFGEGSRLTVL.

This clone has only a few counts. The CDR3 loop is CASSRFVRNTIYF. The CDR3 bases are TGTGCCAGCAGTCGTTTCGTCCGAAACACCATATATTTT. The chain recombines TRBV6-1 with TRBJ1-3; D is ambiguous. With 5 bases removed from V and 5 bases from J, the gap between germline ends came to 10 bases. CDR1 and CDR2 from the germline V gene are MNHNS and SASEGT. The CDR3 runs to 13 residues.

This clone occurred a few times. DNA of the CDR3: TGTGCCAGCAGCCGACGGGACTCCCCGGGGGGCACTGAAGCTTTCTTT. It encodes CASSRRDSPGGTEAFF. The rearrangement joins TRBV5-4 to TRBJ1-1; tentatively, D is TRBD1 (5 bases). V was cut by 4 bases and J by 4 bases, with 20 bases left in between. The CDR3 is 16 amino acids. CDR1 is SGHNT, CDR2 YYREEE, per germline (reference sequence).

This clone has a handful of counts. V usage is TRBV30 and J usage is TRBJ2-2; perhaps TRBD2 as D (5 bases). The germline V gene has CDR1 GTSNPN and CDR2 SVGIG (reference sequence). The CDR3 is 19 amino acids. Trimming shortened V by 2 bases and J by 5 bases, and 27 bases separated the two germline ends. CDR3 sequence reads: CAWSTGSIVSPRGTGELFF. The CDR3 DNA is TGTGCCTGGAGTACGGGGTCAATTGTTAGTCCCCGTGGAACCGGGGAGCTGTTTTTT.

The table lists this clone with a few counts. The chain carries TRBV5-4 and TRBJ1-3; perhaps TRBD1 as D (5 bases). CDR1 and CDR2 (germline): SGHNT, YYREEE (reference sequence). The CDR3 extends over 17 amino acids. Trimming took off 0 bases at V and 0 bases at J, with 13 bases between the two ends. CDR3 DNA sequence: TGTGCCAGCAGCTTGGCCTACCACGGGGGCTCTGGAAACACCATATATTTT. This gives the protein CASSLAYHGGSGNTIYF.

In this sample, this clone turned up a few times. The rearrangement uses TRBV29-1 and TRBJ2-7; 10 bases are a match to TRBD1. Germline-derived CDR1 and CDR2 are SQVTM and ANQGSEA. The V segment lost 7 bases and the J segment 4 bases; nucleotides outside the gene matches: 10. CDR3 length: 14 residues. CDR3 coding DNA: TGCAGCGGATGGGGACAGGGGCCCCTGTACGAGCAGTACTTC. Translating it yields CSGWGQGPLYEQYF.

This clone was observed a few times. The chain uses TRBV13 and TRBJ1-1; D gene ambiguous. CDR1 is PRHDT, CDR2 FYEKMQ, per germline (reference sequence). This CDR3 contains 14 residues. Trimming took off 5 bases at V and 4 bases at J, with 14 bases between the two ends. In DNA form, the CDR3 reads TGTGCCAGCAGCCAAACATCGGGTGTCACTGAAGCTTTCTTT. It encodes CASSQTSGVTEAFF.

This rearrangement joins TRBV28 to TRBJ1-2, with D tentatively TRBD1 (6 bases). Trimming pared 6 bases from V and 2 bases from J, leaving 10 bases between. CDR3 length: 13 amino acids. Germline V CDR1 and CDR2: MDHEN, SYDVKM. In DNA, the CDR3 is TGTGCCAGCAGGCCACAGGGAAACTATGGCTACACCTTC. It yields the protein CASRPQGNYGYTF.

This clone was observed a handful of times. The chain carries TRBV29-1 and TRBJ2-6; TRBD1 is a possible D gene (5 bases). CDR3 length equals 15 residues. Germline CDR1 and CDR2: SQVTM and ANQGSEA. Trimming pared 5 bases from V and 0 bases from J, leaving 11 bases between. In nucleotides, the CDR3 is TGCAGCGTTAGACGCAGGGACTCTGGGGCCAACGTCCTGACTTTC. Encoded protein: CSVRRRDSGANVLTF.

Here the CDR3 reads CASSPRQGADTGELFF. The CDR3 DNA reads as TGTGCCAGCAGCCCCCGACAGGGGGCTGACACCGGGGAGCTGTTTTTT. The chain employs TRBV9 and TRBJ2-2; 10 positions agree with TRBD1. The CDR3 has 16 amino acids. Germline CDR1 is SGDLS and CDR2 is YYNGEE. V was pared by 4 bases and J by 3 bases, with 6 bases of the junction left unmatched.

This clone was seen only a few times. The chain joins TRBV7-2 to TRBJ2-7; 7 bases agree with TRBD1. The CDR3 consists of 14 residues. Germline V CDR1 and CDR2: SGHTA, FQGNSA. Losses at the gene ends were 1 base for V and 4 bases for J; bases not matched to a gene: 4. The CDR3 spells CASSLGTGSYEQYF. DNA of the CDR3: TGTGCCAGCAGCTTAGGGACAGGTAGTTACGAGCAGTACTTC.

This clone turned up a few times. The chain carries TRBV6-4 and TRBJ2-1; D gene uncertain. In germline, CDR1 is MRHNA, CDR2 SNTAGT. The V end lost 0 bases, the J end lost 5 bases, and 8 bases lay between the germline ends. The CDR3 runs 14 residues. The CDR3 loop reads CASSDSITHNEQFF. In DNA form, the CDR3 reads TGTGCCAGCAGTGACTCGATCACACACAATGAGCAGTTCTTC.

J is TRBJ1-3 and V is TRBV7-9, with 7 nucleotides matching TRBD1. The CDR3 loop spans 12 amino acids. Trimming removed 8 bases from V and 6 bases from J; junction bases left unmatched: 4. The germline V gene has CDR1 SEHNR and CDR2 FQNEAQ (reference sequence). The DNA for the CDR3 is TGTGCCAGCTCGGGACAGAAAAACACCATATATTTT. Translated, it gives CASSGQKNTIYF.

This clone was observed a few times. The chain has TRBV6-4 and TRBJ2-3, with a possible D match to TRBD2 (6 bases). Germline lookup yields CDR1 MRHNA and CDR2 SNTAGT. Trimming cost V 2 bases and J 2 bases, with 11 bases left between them. The length of the CDR3 is 15 residues. The DNA for the CDR3 is TGTGCCAGCAGTGACGGAACGGGGGACACAGATACGCAGTATTTT. This sequence encodes CASSDGTGDTDTQYF.

The V gene is TRBV10-3, the J gene TRBJ2-1, with TRBD2 identical over 10 bases. Germline trimming cut 4 bases from V and 9 bases from J; bases unmatched to any gene: 6. Germline V CDR1 and CDR2: ENHRY, SYGVKD. This CDR3 is built from 14 residues. The DNA of the CDR3 is TGTGCCATCAGTGCCCCCGGACTAGCGGCTGAGCAGTTCTTC. Protein product: CAISAPGLAAEQFF.